Listed below are T cell receptor beta chains from one sample, sequenced in a study of tumour-infiltrating T cells in Burkitt lymphoma. Clones were read by immunoSEQ multiplex PCR, and TCRdb kept only the in-frame ones, dropping some. The table lists about 3,300 clones, 13% of them singletons. Sequences were obtained from tumor tissue. These receptors were obtained from a human donor with Burkitt lymphoma. Each CDR3 is given with its conserved first and last residue. Fields, in order: D gene, clone size, V gene, J gene, CDR3 protein, CDR3 DNA. D genes are given only for firm matches. The listing skips clone size in some rows; elsewhere it reads once, few, many or a size class.

NA,large,TRBV6-6,TRBJ1-2,CASSYLQGEDYGYTF,TGTGCCAGCAGTTACCTACAGGGTGAGGACTATGGCTACACCTTC
TRBD2,NA,TRBV7-3,TRBJ2-1,CASSLEGGGAYNEQFF,TGTGCCAGCAGCTTAGAGGGCGGGGGGGCGTACAATGAGCAGTTCTTC
TRBD2,few,TRBV27,TRBJ2-3,CASSLGTSGTDTQYF,TGTGCCAGCAGTTTAGGGACTAGCGGCACAGATACGCAGTATTTT
TRBD2,few,TRBV19,TRBJ2-1,CASSIRLAGGDNEQFF,TGTGCCAGTAGTATCCGCCTAGCGGGGGGAGACAATGAGCAGTTCTTC
TRBD2,few,TRBV4-3,TRBJ2-1,CASSQDRAGGDNEQFF,TGCGCCAGCAGCCAAGATCGGGCTGGGGGGGACAATGAGCAGTTCTTC
TRBD2,few,TRBV5-6,TRBJ2-2,CASSRVGLATNTGELFF,TGTGCCAGCAGCCGCGTGGGACTAGCTACGAATACCGGGGAGCTGTTTTTT
NA,NA,TRBV4-3,TRBJ1-3,CASSQDGTGGNTIYF,TGCGCCAGCAGCCAAGATGGGACGGGAGGAAACACCATATATTTT
TRBD2,NA,TRBV7-2,TRBJ2-7,CASSLGTSGGYEQYF,TGTGCCAGCAGCCTCGGGACTAGCGGGGGGTACGAGCAGTACTTC
NA,NA,TRBV29-1,TRBJ1-3,CSAVAQGPGNTIYF,TGCAGCGCCGTGGCCCAGGGCCCTGGAAACACCATATATTTT
TRBD1,NA,TRBV7-9,TRBJ1-1,CASSRQVAGGGSTEAFF,TGTGCCAGCAGCCGTCAAGTGGCAGGGGGTGGAAGCACTGAAGCTTTCTTT
TRBD2,NA,TRBV27,TRBJ2-5,CASSLSTSGVPETQYF,TGTGCCAGCAGTTTATCAACTAGCGGGGTACCAGAGACCCAGTACTTC